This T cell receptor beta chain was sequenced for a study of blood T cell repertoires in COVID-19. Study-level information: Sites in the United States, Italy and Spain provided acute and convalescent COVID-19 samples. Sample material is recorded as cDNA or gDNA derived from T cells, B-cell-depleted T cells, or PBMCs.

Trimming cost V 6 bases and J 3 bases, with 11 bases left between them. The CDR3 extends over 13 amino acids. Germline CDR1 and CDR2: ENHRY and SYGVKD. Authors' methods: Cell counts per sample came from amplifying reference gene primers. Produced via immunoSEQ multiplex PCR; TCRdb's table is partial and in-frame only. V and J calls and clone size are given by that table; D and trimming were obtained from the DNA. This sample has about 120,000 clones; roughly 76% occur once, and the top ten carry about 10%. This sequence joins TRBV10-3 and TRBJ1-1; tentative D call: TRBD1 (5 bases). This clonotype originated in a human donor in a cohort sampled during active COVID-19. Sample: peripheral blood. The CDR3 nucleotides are TGTGCCATCAGAGGGACTGAAGACACTGAAGCTTTCTTT. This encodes CAIRGTEDTEAFF.